This T cell receptor (beta chain) was observed in a study of blood T cell repertoires in COVID-19. Study background: Some COVID-19 samples were acute and others convalescent; all came from the United States, Italy and Spain. T cells, B-cell-depleted T cells, or PBMCs provided the cDNA or gDNA that served as material.

As processed by the authors: Amplified reference gene primers provided the basis for estimating nucleated cell counts. TCRdb keeps only in-frame clones here, not all; method: immunoSEQ multiplex PCR. The DNA was the basis for D and trimming; V, J and clone size are from that table. The data hold roughly 230,000 clones, with around 81% observed a single time. Germline V CDR1 and CDR2: MNHEY, SVGEGT. The CDR3 runs 16 residues. Trimming took off 2 bases at V and 0 bases at J, with 8 bases between the two ends. The chain uses TRBV6-2 or TRBV6-3 and TRBJ2-6; D not certain. The sequenced material came from peripheral blood. The TCR originated in a woman in her sixties or seventies with active or convalescent COVID-19. The CDR3 nucleotides are TGTGCCAGCAGTTACGCCTACAGCTCTGGGGCCAACGTCCTGACTTTC. It encodes CASSYAYSSGANVLTF.